Listed below are T cell receptor beta chains from one sample, sequenced in a study of blood T cell repertoires in COVID-19. Some clones are missing from TCRdb's copy, which holds only in-frame ones; the method was immunoSEQ multiplex PCR. The table includes around 85,000 clones, roughly 90% detected once. Material for sequencing was peripheral blood. Every receptor here comes from a woman aged 80 or over with active or convalescent COVID-19. Each CDR3 is given with its conserved first and last residue. The D gene is left open where the match is weak. Clone size is shown for a subset of rows, as once, few, many or a class of expanded clone.

size: once
V: TRBV20-1
J: TRBJ1-1
D: TRBD1
length: 13
CDR3: CSASKGANTEAFF
DNA: TGCAGTGCTAGTAAGGGGGCGAACACTGAAGCTTTCTTT

size: -
V: TRBV9
J: TRBJ1-1
D: -
length: 13
CDR3: CASSVDGVTEAFF
DNA: TGTGCCAGCAGCGTAGACGGGGTCACTGAAGCTTTCTTT

size: -
V: TRBV7-2
J: TRBJ1-1
D: -
length: 14
CDR3: CASIRDTMNTEAFF
DNA: TGTGCCAGCATCAGGGACACTATGAACACTGAAGCTTTCTTT

size: -
V: TRBV5-1
J: TRBJ2-3
D: TRBD2
length: 16
CDR3: CASSLRLAGAGDTQYF
DNA: TGCGCCAGCAGCCTGAGACTAGCGGGAGCAGGGGATACGCAGTATTTT

size: -
V: TRBV29-1
J: TRBJ1-3
D: -
length: 12
CDR3: CSGGLSGNTIYF
DNA: TGCAGCGGAGGGCTTTCTGGAAACACCATATATTTT

size: -
V: TRBV19
J: TRBJ1-1
D: -
length: 15
CDR3: CASTPRGGALTEAFF
DNA: TGTGCCAGTACCCCCCGCGGGGGGGCACTCACTGAAGCTTTCTTT

size: -
V: TRBV6-2/TRBV6-3
J: TRBJ1-1
D: TRBD1
length: 16
CDR3: CASSYSRGQGAYEAFF
DNA: TGTGCCAGCAGTTACTCGCGGGGACAGGGGGCATATGAAGCTTTCTTT

size: few
V: TRBV11-2
J: TRBJ2-1
D: -
length: 14
CDR3: CASSPVDLRLRSFF
DNA: TGTGCCAGCAGCCCTGTCGACTTGAGACTCCGATCGTTCTTC

size: -
V: TRBV11-2
J: TRBJ2-5
D: -
length: 15
CDR3: CASSLAAGAGMSQYF
DNA: TGTGCCAGCAGCCTCGCCGCGGGGGCCGGGATGTCCCAGTACTTC

size: -
V: TRBV28
J: TRBJ2-7
D: -
length: 10
CDR3: CASSGLEQYF
DNA: TGTGCCAGCAGTGGACTCGAGCAGTACTTC

size: -
V: TRBV4-3
J: TRBJ2-1
D: -
length: 16
CDR3: CASSQATGGWGNEQFF
DNA: TGCGCCAGCAGCCAAGCGACTGGAGGGTGGGGCAATGAGCAGTTCTTC